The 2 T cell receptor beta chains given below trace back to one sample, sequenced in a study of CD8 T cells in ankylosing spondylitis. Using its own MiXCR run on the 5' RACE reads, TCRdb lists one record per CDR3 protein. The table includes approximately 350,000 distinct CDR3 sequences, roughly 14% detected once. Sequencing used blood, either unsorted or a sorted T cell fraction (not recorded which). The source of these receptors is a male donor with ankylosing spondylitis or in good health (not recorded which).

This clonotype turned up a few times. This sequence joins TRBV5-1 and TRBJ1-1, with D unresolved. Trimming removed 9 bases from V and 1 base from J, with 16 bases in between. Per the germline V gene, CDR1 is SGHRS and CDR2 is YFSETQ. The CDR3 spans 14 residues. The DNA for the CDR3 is TGCGCCACCTCTAAAAGGACGGGGAACACTGAAGCTTTCTTT. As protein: CATSKRTGNTEAFF.

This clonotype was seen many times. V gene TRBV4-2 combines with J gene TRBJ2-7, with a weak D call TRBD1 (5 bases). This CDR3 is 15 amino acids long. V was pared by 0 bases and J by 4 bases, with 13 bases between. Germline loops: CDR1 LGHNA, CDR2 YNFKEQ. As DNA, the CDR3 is TGTGCCAGCAGCCAAGATGGGGCGGCAGGATACGAGCAGTACTTC. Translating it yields CASSQDGAAGYEQYF.